This TCR beta chain originates from a study of T cell changes during pregnancy in multiple sclerosis. Sequencing was performed with immunoSEQ multiplex PCR; in TCRdb, only in-frame clones are kept and a portion is missing. The sample consists of around 63,000 clones, about nine tenths of them appearing once. Trimming took 6 bases from V and 2 from J, leaving 20 bases between them. Per germline, CDR1 MNHNY and CDR2 SVGAGI (reference sequence). The length of the CDR3 is 16 residues. This TCR was recovered from a female donor in good health, enrolled as a control in a pregnancy study. The genes are TRBV6-6 and TRBJ2-7, with D tentatively TRBD1 (5 bases). This material consisted of peripheral blood, taken after pregnancy. The CDR3 region is CASSPDTPPVPYEQYF. The CDR3 nucleotides are TGTGCCAGCAGCCCGGACACCCCCCCTGTCCCCTACGAGCAGTACTTC.